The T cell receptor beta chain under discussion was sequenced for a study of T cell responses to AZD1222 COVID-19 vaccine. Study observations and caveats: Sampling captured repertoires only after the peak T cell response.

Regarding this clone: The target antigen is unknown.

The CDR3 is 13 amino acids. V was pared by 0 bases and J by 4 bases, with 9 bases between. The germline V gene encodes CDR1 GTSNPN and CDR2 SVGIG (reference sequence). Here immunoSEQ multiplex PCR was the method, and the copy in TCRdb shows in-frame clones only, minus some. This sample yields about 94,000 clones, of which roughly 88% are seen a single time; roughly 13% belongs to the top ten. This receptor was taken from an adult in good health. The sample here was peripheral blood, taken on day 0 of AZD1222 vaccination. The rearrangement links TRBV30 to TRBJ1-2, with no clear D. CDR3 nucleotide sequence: TGTGCCTGGAGTGTAATTAGGGCCTATGGCTACACCTTC. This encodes CAWSVIRAYGYTF.